The 28 T cell receptor beta chains presented below share a single source sample, sequenced in a study of T cell responses to AZD1222 COVID-19 vaccine. The repertoire was sequenced with immunoSEQ multiplex PCR; TCRdb's copy has only in-frame clones and lacks some. Here the sample spans under 130,000 clones, roughly 90% being singletons. Sequencing was performed on peripheral blood, taken on day 0 of AZD1222 vaccination. Source of these receptors: an adult in good health.

Only one count was recorded for this clone. CDR3 sequence (DNA): TGTGCCAGCAGCTTAGGAGGGACCTATGGCTACACCTTC. This encodes CASSLGGTYGYTF. The chain recombines TRBV11-2 with TRBJ1-2, with D perhaps TRBD1 (5 bases). CDR3 size: 13 residues. Germline CDR1 and CDR2: SGHAT and FQNNGV. Trimming took 1 base from V and 4 from J, leaving 7 bases between them.

This clone was seen a single time. This chain uses TRBV5-1 with TRBJ2-1; D might be TRBD1 (5 bases). The germline V gene encodes CDR1 SGHRS and CDR2 YFSETQ. V was shortened by 0 bases and J by 1 base, with 8 bases between the two germline ends. This CDR3 has 15 residues. CDR3 amino acids: CASSLGRESYNEQFF. DNA of the CDR3: TGCGCCAGCAGCTTGGGCAGGGAATCCTACAATGAGCAGTTCTTC.

This clone was seen once. The rearrangement joins TRBV7-2 to TRBJ2-2; weak D call: TRBD1 (6 bases). CDR1 is SGHTA, CDR2 FQGNSA, per germline. V lost 9 bases and J 4 bases, leaving 12 bases between the germline ends. The CDR3 has 13 amino acids. The CDR3 sequence is CASQGSGTGELFF. DNA of the CDR3: TGTGCCAGTCAGGGGTCGGGCACCGGGGAGCTGTTTTTT.

The chain uses TRBV12-3 or TRBV12-4 and TRBJ1-1; 7 positions agree with TRBD1. V shed 8 bases, J shed 0 bases, and the junction held 3 bases outside the gene matches. This CDR3 has 13 amino acids. This CDR3 is CASRDRLNTEAFF. CDR3 bases: TGTGCCAGCCGGGACAGATTGAACACTGAAGCTTTCTTT.

V gene TRBV30 combines with J gene TRBJ1-3; TRBD1 matches 8 bases. This CDR3 is built from 16 residues. Per germline, CDR1 GTSNPN and CDR2 SVGIG (reference sequence). Losses at the gene ends were 4 bases for V and 4 bases for J; bases not matched to a gene: 12. The CDR3, as DNA: TGTGCCTGGACCCTGCACCAGGGGGCTGGGGGAAACACCATATATTTT. It translates to CAWTLHQGAGGNTIYF.

The chain carries TRBV18 and TRBJ2-1; 16 bases are a match to TRBD2. The germline CDR1 and CDR2 sequences are KGHSH and LQKENI. The length of the CDR3 is 16 residues. The V and J ends lost 0 bases and 7 bases, in that order; junction bases with no gene match: 0. The DNA of the CDR3 is TGTGCCAGCTCACCACCGGGACTAGCGGGGGGGAATGAGCAGTTCTTC. Protein: CASSPPGLAGGNEQFF.

A word on this clone: Other DNA sequences in this sample translate to the same CDR3. This rearrangement joins TRBV7-3 to TRBJ1-2, with D unclear. Germline lookup yields CDR1 SGHTA and CDR2 FQGTGA. The CDR3 is 14 residues long. Trimming pared 2 bases from V and 4 bases from J, leaving 11 bases between. Written as DNA, the CDR3 is TGTGCCAGCAGCTTAGGAGGGCAAGGCTATGGCTACACCTTC. Translation gives CASSLGGQGYGYTF.

Turning to this clone: At one end the junction does not follow the germline gene, possibly because of a read error. The genes are TRBV18 and TRBJ1-1; 8 bases align to TRBD1. The CDR3 runs 17 residues. Germline V CDR1 and CDR2: KGHSH, LQKENI. CDR3 residues: CASPPGDRPQGDTEAFF. The CDR3 nucleotides read TGTGCCAGCCCACCAGGGGACAGGCCTCAAGGGGACACTGAAGCTTTCTTT.

This clone was counted once. This chain joins TRBV5-3 and TRBJ2-3, with D tentatively TRBD2 (5 bases). TRBV5-3 falls under the ORF class, with uncertain function. V dropped 0 bases and J dropped 6 bases, with 14 bases sitting between them. This CDR3 is 15 amino acids long. This chain's CDR3 is CARSLGTDSWDTQYF. In DNA, the CDR3 is TGTGCCAGAAGCTTGGGGACGGACTCGTGGGATACGCAGTATTTT.

This chain links TRBV30 with TRBJ1-1; D remains unclear. Germline V lookup: CDR1 GTSNPN, CDR2 SVGIG (reference sequence). V gave up 1 base and J gave up 6 bases, with 6 bases separating them. The CDR3 is 11 amino acids. In DNA, the CDR3 is TGTGCCTGGAGTGATATGGCTGAAGCTTTCTTT. Protein sequence: CAWSDMAEAFF.

The chain joins TRBV2 to TRBJ2-7; TRBD2 aligns across 10 bases. CDR3 length: 13 amino acids. Trimming at V came to 9 bases and at J to 0 bases, leaving 2 bases not matched to a gene. Germline CDR1 SNHLY, CDR2 FYNNEI. This chain's CDR3 is CARRTSGSYEQYF. The CDR3 bases are TGTGCCAGGAGGACTAGCGGCTCCTACGAGCAGTACTTC.

This chain links TRBV14 with TRBJ1-1; a possible D gene is TRBD1 (5 bases). The CDR3 runs to 14 residues. CDR1 is SGHDN, CDR2 FVKESK, per germline. V gave up 4 bases and J gave up 6 bases, with 15 bases separating them. CDR3: CASSLGTLGAEAFF. The DNA of the CDR3 is TGTGCCAGCAGCCTCGGGACCCTTGGCGCTGAAGCTTTCTTT.

V usage is TRBV10-3 and J usage is TRBJ1-2; 7 nucleotides agree with TRBD1. The V segment lost 10 bases and the J segment 4 bases; nucleotides outside the gene matches: 6. CDR3 length: 12 amino acids. The germline gives CDR1 ENHRY, CDR2 SYGVKD. CDR3 amino acids: CATSGTAYGYTF. In DNA, the CDR3 is TGTGCCACGAGTGGGACAGCCTATGGCTACACCTTC.

The chain joins TRBV7-3 to TRBJ1-2; D gene ambiguous. The CDR3 sequence is 16 residues long. The V gene lost 2 bases and the J gene lost 7 bases, with 20 bases spanning the gap. The V gene's germline CDR1 is SGHTA and CDR2 FQGTGA. In DNA form, the CDR3 reads TGTGCCAGCAGCTTACTCGGCTCCAGGACCTGGGGTGGCTACACCTTC. Encoded protein: CASSLLGSRTWGGYTF.

The CDR3 protein is CASSERAMGTGELFF. The CDR3 DNA reads as TGTGCCAGCAGTGAACGGGCCATGGGGACCGGGGAGCTGTTTTTT. This chain uses TRBV2 with TRBJ2-2; D gene uncertain. Germline V gives CDR1 SNHLY, CDR2 FYNNEI. This CDR3 is 15 amino acids long. V was shortened by 2 bases and J by 5 bases, with 12 bases between the two germline ends.

V usage is TRBV7-2 and J usage is TRBJ2-2; D remains unclear. Per germline, CDR1 SGHTA and CDR2 FQGNSA. This CDR3 region has 14 residues. The V end lost 2 bases, the J end lost 0 bases, and 4 bases lay between the germline ends. CDR3 sequence reads: CASSLFTNTGELFF. CDR3 in DNA: TGTGCCAGCAGCTTATTCACGAACACCGGGGAGCTGTTTTTT.

The V call is TRBV6-6, the J call TRBJ1-4; possibly TRBD1 for D (6 bases). The length of the CDR3 is 15 residues. The V end was cut by 0 bases, the J end by 3 bases, with 8 bases between. Germline CDR1 and CDR2: MNHNY and SVGAGI (reference sequence). The CDR3 DNA sequence: TGTGCCAGCAGTTACTCGGCAGGGGCTAATGAAAAACTGTTTTTT. The encoded protein is CASSYSAGANEKLFF.

About this clone itself: This sample includes further DNA sequences coding for the same CDR3. The chain links TRBV12-3 or TRBV12-4 to TRBJ1-1, with TRBD1 as a possible D gene (6 bases). Between the trimmed V and J ends, which lost 5 bases and 1 base, there was a span of 8 bases. The CDR3 covers 13 residues. The CDR3 is CASSPTGNTEAFF. The CDR3 DNA is TGTGCCAGCAGTCCGACAGGGAACACTGAAGCTTTCTTT.

The chain links TRBV29-1 to TRBJ1-5; D is unresolved. Germline V gives CDR1 SQVTM, CDR2 ANQGSEA. V was pared by 5 bases and J by 1 base, with 9 bases between. This CDR3 comprises 13 residues. The CDR3 loop reads CSVSGRSNQPQHF. The CDR3 nucleotides read TGCAGCGTTTCCGGAAGGAGCAATCAGCCCCAGCATTTT.

The chain couples TRBV6-2 or TRBV6-3 to TRBJ2-7; D is perhaps TRBD2 (6 bases). Germline values: CDR1 MNHEY, CDR2 SVGEGT. Between the trimmed V and J ends, which lost 5 bases and 3 bases, there was a span of 11 bases. This CDR3 spans 13 amino acids. CDR3 bases: TGTGCCAGCAGTGGGACTGGCTACTACGAGCAGTACTTC. Protein sequence: CASSGTGYYEQYF.

This chain links TRBV4-3 with TRBJ1-2, with D possibly being TRBD1 (6 bases). Germline CDR1 reads LGHNA; CDR2 reads YSLEER. Deletions cut 0 bases from V and 7 bases from J, with 18 bases between. CDR3 length equals 16 residues. As DNA, the CDR3 is TGCGCCAGCAGCCAAGATCCTCCGCCGAGGGGGTTTGGCTACACCTTC. It yields the protein CASSQDPPPRGFGYTF.

The J gene is TRBJ2-2, the V gene TRBV29-1, with D possibly being TRBD1 or TRBD2 (5 bases each). Germline V CDR1 and CDR2: SQVTM, ANQGSEA. CDR3 size: 13 residues. V lost 7 bases, J lost 4 bases, and 13 bases lay in between. DNA for the CDR3: TGCAGCGCGGTGAGGGGCACCACCGGGGAGCTGTTTTTT. Translation: CSAVRGTTGELFF.

The V call is TRBV5-1, the J call TRBJ1-1; D is possibly TRBD1 (5 bases). Trimming cost V 7 bases and J 4 bases, with 14 bases left between them. The CDR3 loop spans 13 amino acids. Germline V gene sequence: CDR1 SGHRS, CDR2 YFSETQ. This CDR3 is CASGQGVGTEAFF. The CDR3 nucleotides read TGCGCCAGCGGACAAGGTGTGGGCACTGAAGCTTTCTTT.

The chain links TRBV7-8 to TRBJ2-3; D not certain. V was shortened by 1 base and J by 1 base, with 3 bases between the two germline ends. The CDR3 has 13 residues. From germline, CDR1 is SGHVS and CDR2 FQNEAQ. The CDR3 region is CASSLGGTDTQYF. The CDR3 DNA is TGTGCCAGCAGCTTAGGGGGCACAGATACGCAGTATTTT. Complete variable domain (other parts from reference TRBV7-8 and TRBJ2-3): GAGVSQSPRYKVAKRGQDVALRCDPISGHVSLFWYQQALGQGPEFLTYFQNEAQLDKSGLPSDRFFAERPEGSVSTLKIQRTQQEDSAVYLCASSLGGTDTQYFGPGTRLTVL.

This chain links TRBV6-2 or TRBV6-3 with TRBJ2-5, with 12 positions matching TRBD2. The ends lost 6 bases at V and 4 bases at J; junction bases unmatched: 6. Germline loops: CDR1 MNHEY, CDR2 SVGEGT. CDR3 size: 15 residues. The CDR3 here is CASRPSGGAPETQYF. CDR3 bases: TGTGCCAGCAGACCTAGCGGGGGGGCCCCAGAGACCCAGTACTTC.

This chain joins TRBV10-3 and TRBJ1-6, with D hard to call. The CDR3 is made up of 15 amino acids. V was pared by 0 bases and J by 8 bases, with 11 bases between. Germline V gene lookup returns CDR1 ENHRY and CDR2 SYGVKD. Here the CDR3 DNA reads TGTGCCATCAGTGAGTCGAGGAGTGGTGATTCACCCCTCCACTTT. It is translated as CAISESRSGDSPLHF.

This sequence joins TRBV10-1 and TRBJ2-7, with TRBD2 identical over 8 bases. The V segment lost 5 bases and the J segment 2 bases; nucleotides outside the gene matches: 11. Germline V gene data show CDR1 as WNHNN and CDR2 as SYGVQD (reference sequence). The CDR3 covers 16 residues. The CDR3 reads CASSTQLAEHTYEQYF. Here the CDR3 DNA reads TGCGCCAGCAGTACCCAACTAGCGGAACACACCTACGAGCAGTACTTC.

The chain combines TRBV24-1 with TRBJ2-5, with 10 nucleotides matching TRBD1. The CDR3 length is 13 residues. J gave up 5 bases and V 9 bases, and 5 bases lay outside the gene matches. CDR1 is KGHDR and CDR2 is SFDVKD in the germline V gene. The CDR3 nucleotides read TGTGCCACCGACAGGGGGCCTGGGGAGACCCAGTACTTC. It encodes CATDRGPGETQYF.